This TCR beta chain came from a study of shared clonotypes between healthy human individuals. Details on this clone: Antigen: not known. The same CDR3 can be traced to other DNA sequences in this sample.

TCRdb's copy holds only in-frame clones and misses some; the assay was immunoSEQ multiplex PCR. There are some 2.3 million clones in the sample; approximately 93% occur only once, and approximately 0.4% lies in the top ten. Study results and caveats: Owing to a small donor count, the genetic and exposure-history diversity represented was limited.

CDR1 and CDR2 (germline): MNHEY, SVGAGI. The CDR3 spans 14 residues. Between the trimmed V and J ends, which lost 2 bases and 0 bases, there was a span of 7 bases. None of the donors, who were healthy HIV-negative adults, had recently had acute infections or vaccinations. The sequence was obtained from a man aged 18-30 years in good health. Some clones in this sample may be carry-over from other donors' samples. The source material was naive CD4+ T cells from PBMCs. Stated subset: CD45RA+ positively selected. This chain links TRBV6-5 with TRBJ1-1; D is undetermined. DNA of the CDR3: TGTGCCAGCAGTTACGGCAGCATGAACACTGAAGCTTTCTTT. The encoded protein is CASSYGSMNTEAFF.